Detailed here is one T cell receptor beta chain. Its antigen is not known. Germline V gene lookup returns CDR1 MNHNS and CDR2 SASEGT. V was pared by 6 bases and J by 1 base, with 8 bases of the junction left unmatched. This CDR3 comprises 15 residues. Every one of the patients relapsed after autologous stem cell transplantation (brentuximab vedotin exposure was variable). Best responses included complete response and partial response; otherwise, the best response was progressive disease. This entry comes from a study of PD-1 blockade in classical Hodgkin lymphoma. General study findings and limits: By C4D1, CD4+ diversity increased significantly, especially in complete responders. Repertoires differed for reasons still undefined, possibly disease activity or prior therapy. The baseline diversity of complete responders showed similarity to that of newly diagnosed patients.

TCRdb keeps only in-frame clones here, not all; method: immunoSEQ multiplex PCR. The data hold 55,000 to 80,000 clones, with approximately 89% observed a single time. The TCR was taken from a human donor with classical Hodgkin lymphoma. The sequencing used peripheral blood mononuclear cells (PBMCs), collected at baseline. The chain combines TRBV6-1 with TRBJ1-2; 7 nucleotides line up with TRBD1. The chain's CDR3 is CASRPRQGVNYGYTF. In DNA, the CDR3 is TGTGCCAGCAGACCAAGACAGGGTGTTAACTATGGCTACACCTTC.